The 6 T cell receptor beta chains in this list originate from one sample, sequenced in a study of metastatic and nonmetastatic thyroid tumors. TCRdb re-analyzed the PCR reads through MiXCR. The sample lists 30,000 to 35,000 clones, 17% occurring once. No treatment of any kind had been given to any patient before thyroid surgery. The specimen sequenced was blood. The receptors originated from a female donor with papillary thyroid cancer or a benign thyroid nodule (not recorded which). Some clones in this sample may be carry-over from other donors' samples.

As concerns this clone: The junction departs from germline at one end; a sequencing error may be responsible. This chain's CDR3 is CASSLLGGYTF. CDR3 DNA sequence: TGTGCCAGCAGCTTACTAGGCGGCTACACCTTC. This chain uses TRBV10-2 with TRBJ1-2, with unresolved D. CDR1 and CDR2 (germline): WSHSY, SAAADI. The CDR3 is 11 residues long.

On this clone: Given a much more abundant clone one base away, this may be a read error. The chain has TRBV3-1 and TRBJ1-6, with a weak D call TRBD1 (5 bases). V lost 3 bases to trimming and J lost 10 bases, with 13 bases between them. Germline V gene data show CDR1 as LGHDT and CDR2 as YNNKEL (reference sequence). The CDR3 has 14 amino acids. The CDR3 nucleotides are TGTGCCAGCAGCCACCCAGGGCAGTGGTCACCCCTCCACTTT. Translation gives CASSHPGQWSPLHF.

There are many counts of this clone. The CDR3 DNA sequence: TGTGCCACCACTCGAAGTTTTCGACAGATGAACACTGAAGCTTTCTTT. This sequence encodes CATTRSFRQMNTEAFF. The chain uses TRBV19 and TRBJ1-1, with a possible D match to TRBD1 (5 bases). The CDR3 is made up of 16 amino acids. Looked up from germline, CDR1 is LNHDA and CDR2 is SQIVND (reference sequence). Trimming cost V 10 bases and J 0 bases, with 21 bases left between them.

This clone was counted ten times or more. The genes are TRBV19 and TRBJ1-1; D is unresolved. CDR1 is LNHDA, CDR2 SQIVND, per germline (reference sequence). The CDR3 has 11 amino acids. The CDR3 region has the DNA TGTGCGAGGCTTATTAACACTGAAGCTTTCTTT. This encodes CARLINTEAFF.

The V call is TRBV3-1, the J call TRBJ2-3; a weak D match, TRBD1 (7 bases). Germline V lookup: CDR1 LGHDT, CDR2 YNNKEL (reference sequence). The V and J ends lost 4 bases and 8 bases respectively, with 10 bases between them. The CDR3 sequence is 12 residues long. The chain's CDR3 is CASSPQGGTQYF. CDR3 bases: TGTGCCAGCAGCCCCCAGGGGGGTACGCAGTATTTT.

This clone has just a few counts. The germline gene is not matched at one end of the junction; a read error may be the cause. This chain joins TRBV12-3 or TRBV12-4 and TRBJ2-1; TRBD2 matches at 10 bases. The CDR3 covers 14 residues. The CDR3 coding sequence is TGTGTCAGCAGCAGCGGGAGGGGGTCCAATAAGCAGTTCTTC. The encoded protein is CVSSSGRGSNKQFF.